This TCR beta chain is from a study of post-analysis software for immune sequencing data. Study information: The disease courses covered relapsing-remitting, secondary progressive and progressive-relapsing multiple sclerosis.

V was clipped by 5 bases and J by 9 bases, with 14 bases between them. The CDR3 sequence is 14 residues long. In germline, CDR1 is SEHNR, CDR2 FQNEAQ (reference sequence). Study results and limitations: Controls' normalized Chao1 diversity significantly exceeded that of multiple sclerosis patients. Patients used about five TRBV segments, including TRBV5-6, TRBV5-1 and TRBV20-1, more often than controls.

This clonotype appeared a few times. What it binds is unknown. Presence of unique molecular identifiers characterized the TCR beta cDNA libraries. T cells numbering about 0.85 to 10 million yielded around 500,000 cDNA molecules. One entry per CDR3 protein, called by TCRdb with MiXCR from the PCR reads. The sample shows about 380,000 distinct CDR3 sequences, less than 35% of them seen only once. The receptor's source is a girl aged 10-17 years with multiple sclerosis. This rearrangement joins TRBV7-9 to TRBJ1-6; D uncertain. Material for sequencing was blood. The CDR3 sequence is CASSRGESRSPLHF. For the CDR3, the DNA is TGTGCCAGCAGCCGCGGCGAAAGCCGTTCACCCCTCCACTTT.